The 7 T cell receptor beta chains listed next were all sequenced from one sample in a study of technical replicates of blood from several donors. Sequencing was performed with immunoSEQ multiplex PCR; in TCRdb, only in-frame clones are kept and a portion is missing. Of about 99,000 clones listed, nearly 97% are singletons. Sequenced: T cells isolated from PBMCs. These receptors were obtained from a human donor in good health.

The chain joins TRBV6-4 to TRBJ1-2, with no clear D. Germline CDR1 is MRHNA and CDR2 is SNTAGT. The CDR3 extends over 15 amino acids. Trimming left V 0 bases short and J 5 bases short, with 13 bases between. CDR3 in DNA: TGTGCCAGCAGTGACTCGTCCGCGGGGAGGTATGGCTACACCTTC. Encoded protein: CASSDSSAGRYGYTF.

The J gene is TRBJ2-7, the V gene TRBV7-9, with 13 bases aligning to TRBD2. This CDR3 contains 14 residues. V lost 5 bases, J lost 7 bases, and 5 bases stayed unmatched. Per the germline V gene, CDR1 is SEHNR and CDR2 is FQNEAQ (reference sequence). Written as DNA, the CDR3 is TGTGCCAGCAGCGGAGGGACTAGCGGGAATGAGCAGTACTTC. Translating gives CASSGGTSGNEQYF.

The chain recombines TRBV5-1 with TRBJ2-2, with D hard to call. Trimming removed 0 bases from V and 4 bases from J, with 4 bases in between. Germline V CDR1 and CDR2: SGHRS, YFSETQ. The CDR3 totals 13 residues. The CDR3 nucleotides are TGCGCCAGCAGCTTGGCGGGCACCGGGGAGCTGTTTTTT. It specifies CASSLAGTGELFF.

This chain links TRBV7-9 with TRBJ1-4; 10 positions agree with TRBD1. The V gene end was trimmed by 5 bases and the J gene end by 5 bases; junction bases not matched to a gene: 2. Germline V gives CDR1 SEHNR, CDR2 FQNEAQ (reference sequence). The CDR3 totals 14 residues. In nucleotides, the CDR3 is TGTGCCAGCAGCCGGACAGGGGGAAATGAAAAACTGTTTTTT. Amino acid sequence: CASSRTGGNEKLFF.

The chain joins TRBV15 to TRBJ1-2, with 7 nucleotides matching TRBD1. Germline V gene data show CDR1 as LNHNV and CDR2 as YYDKDF (reference sequence). The length of the CDR3 is 11 residues. Trimming at V came to 8 bases and at J to 6 bases, leaving 3 bases not matched to a gene. CDR3 loop: CATGQGDGYTF. The CDR3 coding sequence is TGTGCCACCGGGCAGGGGGATGGCTACACCTTC.

The J gene is TRBJ1-2, the V gene TRBV28; D is unclear. CDR3 length: 11 residues. The V gene's germline CDR1 is MDHEN and CDR2 SYDVKM. V gave up 6 bases and J gave up 5 bases, with 7 bases separating them. CDR3 bases: TGTGCCAGCAGATACTTATATGGCTACACCTTC. Its translation is CASRYLYGYTF.

J is TRBJ2-7 and V is TRBV28; D might be TRBD2 (6 bases). There are 15 residues in the CDR3. Germline-derived CDR1 and CDR2 are MDHEN and SYDVKM. V lost 8 bases and J 8 bases, leaving 25 bases between the germline ends. The CDR3 DNA is TGTGCCAGCTTAGGGAAGGACTACTACGATATACAGCAGTACTTC. Encoded protein: CASLGKDYYDIQQYF.